The present entry profiles one T cell receptor (beta chain) with its context. This record comes from a study of CD8 T cells in Susac syndrome. V dropped 6 bases and J dropped 2; count of bases not matched to a gene: 9. Germline-derived CDR1 and CDR2 are MNHNY and SVGAGI (reference sequence). The CDR3 consists of 16 residues. Random hexamers primed reverse transcription of about 0.5 to 1 ug RNA. MiXCR was run by TCRdb on the immunoSEQ multiplex PCR reads, yielding one entry per CDR3 protein. Among about 200,000 distinct CDR3 sequences, 85% to 95% were seen once, and the ten largest hold approximately 0.094%.

This rearrangement joins TRBV6-6 to TRBJ2-3, with TRBD2 matching over 9 bases. The sequence was collected from a human donor in good health. Sequencing was carried out using CD4+ T cells from PBMCs. The CDR3 spells CASSPFLAGVTDTQYF. In nucleotides, the CDR3 is TGTGCCAGCAGCCCATTTTTAGCGGGGGTCACAGATACGCAGTATTTT.